Following are 10 T cell receptor beta chains from one sample sequenced in a study of cytomegalovirus exposure and HLA in healthy donors. The PCR employed 60 Vbeta primers together with 13 Jbeta primers. The protocol was immunoSEQ multiplex PCR, while the TCRdb copy is restricted to in-frame clones and leaves out a portion. The sample has approximately 90,000 clones, over 75% seen once; the top ten hold around 3.6%. What was sequenced was PBMCs. The receptors shown here come from a man aged 35-49 years in good health and CMV-seronegative.

The chain links TRBV2 to TRBJ1-5; 9 bases match TRBD1. The germline V gene has CDR1 SNHLY and CDR2 FYNNEI. The CDR3 totals 16 residues. The J segment lost 4 bases and the V segment lost 2 bases, leaving 6 bases of the junction unmatched. In DNA, the CDR3 is TGTGCCAGCAGTGAAAGCGGGGACAGGGTTAATCAGCCCCAGCATTTT. Translated, it gives CASSESGDRVNQPQHF. Full variable domain (remainder filled in from reference TRBV2 and TRBJ1-5): EPEVTQTPSHQVTQMGQEVILRCVPISNHLYFYWYRQILGQKVEFLVSFYNNEISEKSEIFDDQFSVERPDGSNFTLKIRSTKLEDSAMYFCASSESGDRVNQPQHFGDGTRLSIL.

The chain joins TRBV6-1 to TRBJ1-4, with 10 nucleotides matching TRBD1. With 7 bases clipped from V and 7 bases from J, the junction kept 6 bases outside the gene matches. The CDR3 is 14 residues long. Germline-derived CDR1 and CDR2 are MNHNS and SASEGT. The CDR3: CASTTRQGAEKLFF. The CDR3 bases are TGTGCCAGCACCACTCGACAGGGGGCTGAAAAACTGTTTTTT.

In this sample, this clone turned up once. The chain has TRBV7-8 and TRBJ2-1; 7 positions match TRBD1. The CDR3 has 19 amino acids. The germline V gene has CDR1 SGHVS and CDR2 FQNEAQ. With 5 bases clipped from V and 1 base from J, the junction kept 17 bases outside the gene matches. CDR3 protein: CASSQSRDSPASSYNEQFF. DNA for the CDR3: TGTGCCAGCAGCCAAAGCCGGGACAGTCCCGCAAGTTCCTACAATGAGCAGTTCTTC.

The chain carries TRBV6-6 and TRBJ1-5; 7 bases are a match to TRBD1. Trimming removed 6 bases from V and 0 bases from J; junction bases left unmatched: 5. CDR3 size: 15 residues. The germline V gene encodes CDR1 MNHNY and CDR2 SVGAGI (reference sequence). DNA for the CDR3: TGTGCCAGCAGCGGGACAGAGAGTAGCAATCAGCCCCAGCATTTT. This translates into CASSGTESSNQPQHF.

The chain recombines TRBV28 with TRBJ2-7, with 7 bases that match TRBD2. Germline loops: CDR1 MDHEN, CDR2 SYDVKM. The trim removed 4 bases at V and 3 bases at J, leaving 9 bases unmatched. The CDR3 loop spans 15 amino acids. The DNA for the CDR3 is TGTGCCAGCAGTTCGGACGCGGGGGAAAACTACGAGCAGTACTTC. As protein: CASSSDAGENYEQYF.

CDR3 bases: TGTGCCAGCAGCTTAACAGCTCTTTCCTCTGGAAACACCATATATTTT. Protein sequence: CASSLTALSSGNTIYF. This rearrangement joins TRBV7-2 to TRBJ1-3; D uncertain. V lost 2 bases and J lost 0, with 11 bases in between. The CDR3 is made up of 16 amino acids. Germline CDR1 and CDR2: SGHTA and FQGNSA.

The rearrangement joins TRBV27 to TRBJ1-2, with a tentative D call TRBD1 (6 bases). V was pared by 2 bases and J by 7 bases, with 11 bases between. Germline V CDR1 and CDR2: MNHEY, SMNVEV (reference sequence). The CDR3 has 13 amino acids. This chain's CDR3 is CASSLPTGFGYTF. In nucleotides, the CDR3 is TGTGCCAGCAGTTTACCCACAGGGTTTGGCTACACCTTC.

The genes are TRBV18 and TRBJ2-7; TRBD1 agrees at 10 bases. This CDR3 contains 16 residues. V was pared by 2 bases and J by 2 bases, with 6 bases of the junction left unmatched. Per germline, CDR1 KGHSH and CDR2 LQKENI. Written as DNA, the CDR3 is TGTGCCAGCTCACCAAGGGACAGGGGCATCCCCTACGAGCAGTACTTC. Residues: CASSPRDRGIPYEQYF.

In its sample, this clone was seen a few times. The V and J genes are TRBV7-9 and TRBJ2-7; D gene unclear. With 1 base removed from V and 6 bases from J, the gap between germline ends came to 10 bases. Germline lookup yields CDR1 SEHNR and CDR2 FQNEAQ (reference sequence). The CDR3 consists of 13 residues. The CDR3: CASSLDSGSEQYF. CDR3 coding DNA: TGTGCCAGCAGCTTAGACAGTGGGTCCGAGCAGTACTTC.

V usage is TRBV6-1 and J usage is TRBJ1-3; 11 bases are shared with TRBD1. The germline gives CDR1 MNHNS, CDR2 SASEGT. This CDR3 is 13 amino acids long. V was clipped by 4 bases and J by 7 bases; unmatched bases: 0. CDR3 sequence reads: CASSGTGGNTIYF. The CDR3, as DNA: TGTGCCAGCAGTGGGACAGGGGGCAACACCATATATTTT.